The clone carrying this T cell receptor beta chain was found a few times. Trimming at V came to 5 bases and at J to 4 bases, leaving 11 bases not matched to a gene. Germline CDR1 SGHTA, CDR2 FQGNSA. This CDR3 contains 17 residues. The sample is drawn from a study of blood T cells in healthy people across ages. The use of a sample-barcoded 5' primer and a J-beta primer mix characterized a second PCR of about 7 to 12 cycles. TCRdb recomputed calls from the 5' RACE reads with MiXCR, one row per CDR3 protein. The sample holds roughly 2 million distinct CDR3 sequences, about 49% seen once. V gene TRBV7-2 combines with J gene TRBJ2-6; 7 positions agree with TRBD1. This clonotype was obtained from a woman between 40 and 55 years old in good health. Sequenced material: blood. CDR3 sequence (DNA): TGTGCCAGCAGCCACGACAGGGTAGTAGGAGGGGCCAACGTCCTGACTTTC. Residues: CASSHDRVVGGANVLTF.